This paragraph covers one T cell receptor (beta chain) sequence. The antigen is undetermined. This CDR3 contains 14 residues. Trimming left V 3 bases short and J 4 bases short, with 12 bases between. From germline, CDR1 is SGHNT and CDR2 YYREEE (reference sequence). Time point of the sample: week 11, during vaccination. Doses consisted of 300 ug of mutant IDH1 20-mer peptide each, paired with topical imiquimod. Data came from immunoSEQ multiplex PCR; TCRdb stores just in-frame clones and leaves some out. The sample gives 100,000 to 120,000 clones, 90% of which show up once; more than 0.55% is in the top ten. This sample is part of a study of a mutant IDH1 vaccine in newly diagnosed glioma.

The sample consisted of PBMCs, taken from a glioma patient whose treatment included an IDH1 peptide vaccine. The rearrangement links TRBV5-4 to TRBJ2-3; TRBD1 might be the D (6 bases). The origin of this receptor is a woman aged 45-60 years with glioma. The CDR3, as DNA: TGTGCCAGCAGCTCACAGGGTTTCGCAGATACGCAGTATTTT. It codes for CASSSQGFADTQYF.